The clone carrying this T cell receptor (beta chain) showed up just a few times. Its antigen remains unidentified. In the naive CD8 group, cells lacked CD45RO and were positively selected for CCR7, so terminally differentiated effector memory CD45RA+ cells were left out. Trimming shortened V by 1 base and J by 4 bases, and 7 bases separated the two germline ends. CDR1 and CDR2 (germline): MGHDK, SYGVNS. The CDR3 runs 13 residues. This specimen comes from a study of shared clonotypes between healthy human individuals. Study summary: For every donor, three CD4 naive, three CD4 memory, two CD8 naive and one CD8 memory plates were used. Notes on the study in general: Relative to their counterparts shared across all four donors, non-shared clonotypes exhibited diminished generation probabilities. Four donors had around 5% of their naive CD4 clonotypes in common.

Each cell subset's genomic DNA was divided evenly among several immunoSEQ plates. Method: immunoSEQ multiplex PCR; TCRdb's copy keeps in-frame clones and lacks some. This table has just over 2,000,000 clones, approximately 94% appearing once. The clonotype was recovered from a man aged 18 to 29 in good health. Material for sequencing was naive CD8+ T cells sorted from blood. The chain joins TRBV25-1 to TRBJ1-2; D is unresolved. For the CDR3, the DNA is TGTGCCAGCAGTGAATGGAGTTTCTATGGCTACACCTTC. It encodes CASSEWSFYGYTF.